Following are 9 T cell receptor beta chains from one sample sequenced in a study of blood T cell repertoires in COVID-19 (dated by TCRdb to 2020 to 2022). Library construction relied on the immunoSEQ multiplex PCR assay. TCRdb mirrors the immuneACCESS table, restricted to in-frame sequences. Some clones are absent from its copies; in checked studies, under half trace to an unresolved V gene, and the reason for the others is unknown. The sample profile shows 68,000 or so clones; about 91% of them were found once. The top ten clones comprise approximately 6.8% of the sample. The sequencing input was peripheral blood. These receptors all stem from a woman aged 70 to 79 with acute or convalescent COVID-19.

The chain is built from TRBV7-9 and TRBJ2-6; tentatively, D is TRBD1 (6 bases). The CDR3 loop spans 15 amino acids. The germline V and J ends were trimmed by 4 bases and 3 bases, with 10 bases remaining between them. The germline gives CDR1 SEHNR, CDR2 FQNEAQ (reference sequence). In nucleotides, the CDR3 is TGTGCCAGCAGCTCGACAGGAATTGGGGCCAACGTCCTGACTTTC. Amino acids: CASSSTGIGANVLTF. Supplemented by reference TRBV7-9 and TRBJ2-6, the full variable domain reads DTGVSQNPRHKITKRGQNVTFRCDPISEHNRLYWYRQTLGQGPEFLTYFQNEAQLEKSRLLSDRFSAERPKGSFSTLEIQRTEQGDSAMYLCASSSTGIGANVLTFGAGSRLTVL.

The chain uses TRBV2 and TRBJ1-4; D remains ambiguous. The CDR3 runs to 15 residues. V gave up 1 base and J gave up 7 bases, with 13 bases separating them. Germline V CDR1 and CDR2: SNHLY, FYNNEI. This CDR3 reads CASSEVGVRGEKLFF. The CDR3 DNA sequence: TGTGCCAGCAGTGAAGTCGGGGTCCGGGGTGAAAAACTGTTTTTT.

The chain uses TRBV10-3 and TRBJ1-5; D gene uncertain. The germline V and J ends were trimmed by 0 bases and 4 bases, with 10 bases remaining between them. Germline-derived CDR1 and CDR2 are ENHRY and SYGVKD. The CDR3 runs to 15 residues. CDR3 region: CAISESSQMNQPQHF. In DNA form, the CDR3 reads TGTGCCATCAGTGAGTCGAGCCAAATGAATCAGCCCCAGCATTTT.

V and J are TRBV30 and TRBJ2-5, with D hard to call. Trimming left V 4 bases short and J 0 bases short, with 3 bases between. CDR3 size: 11 residues. Looked up from germline, CDR1 is GTSNPN and CDR2 is SVGIG (reference sequence). This CDR3 is CAWTDQETQYF. CDR3 nucleotides: TGTGCCTGGACAGACCAAGAGACCCAGTACTTC.

The chain uses TRBV5-4 and TRBJ2-3; TRBD1 aligns across 8 bases. In germline, CDR1 is SGHNT, CDR2 YYREEE (reference sequence). There are 12 residues in the CDR3. Germline trimming cut 4 bases from V and 6 bases from J; bases unmatched to any gene: 1. CDR3 loop: CASSRQGDTQYF. The DNA for the CDR3 is TGTGCCAGCAGCAGACAGGGGGATACGCAGTATTTT.

The V call is TRBV7-9, the J call TRBJ1-2; D may be TRBD1 (6 bases). In germline, CDR1 is SEHNR, CDR2 FQNEAQ (reference sequence). Between the trimmed V and J ends, which lost 7 bases and 0 bases, there was a span of 15 bases. This CDR3 region has 15 residues. The chain's CDR3 is CASIRQERTNYGYTF. In DNA, the CDR3 is TGTGCCAGCATCCGACAGGAGCGTACTAACTATGGCTACACCTTC.

The V and J genes are TRBV29-1 and TRBJ2-7, with D perhaps TRBD1 (5 bases). The ends were cut back, 4 bases at V and 1 base at J, with 5 bases in the middle. The CDR3 totals 11 residues. From germline, CDR1 is SQVTM and CDR2 ANQGSEA. The CDR3 is CSVGQSYEQYF. CDR3 sequence (DNA): TGCAGCGTTGGACAGTCCTACGAGCAGTACTTC.

The rearrangement joins TRBV14 to TRBJ2-1; 7 nucleotides line up with TRBD2. The CDR3 is made up of 15 amino acids. Germline CDR1 is SGHDN and CDR2 is FVKESK. The ends lost 6 bases at V and 0 bases at J; junction bases unmatched: 5. CDR3 loop: CASSPWTSSYNEQFF. The DNA for the CDR3 is TGTGCCAGCAGTCCGTGGACTAGCTCCTACAATGAGCAGTTCTTC.

The chain is built from TRBV18 and TRBJ2-2, with 10 positions matching TRBD2. The J segment lost 1 base and the V segment lost 6 bases, leaving 8 bases of the junction unmatched. There are 17 residues in the CDR3. Germline loops: CDR1 KGHSH, CDR2 LQKENI. The CDR3 reads CASSLNLAGENTGELFF. CDR3 in DNA: TGTGCCAGCTCCCTGAATCTAGCGGGGGAGAACACCGGGGAGCTGTTTTTT.